The clone carrying this T cell receptor (beta chain) has more than one count but fewer than ten. Four subsets defined by CD45RA and CD27 were sorted after CD3, CD4, CD8 and live/dead staining. This entry belongs to a study of naive and memory T cell subsets. The CDR3 extends over 12 amino acids. The junction had 2 bases not matched to a gene; V was cut back by 6 bases and J by 6 bases. The germline V gene encodes CDR1 MNHNS and CDR2 SASEGT. The beta constant-region primer was an equimolar mix of two oligonucleotides covering TRBC1 and TRBC2. A 12-nucleotide UMI and the SP2 primer were added to the cDNA 3' end by oligonucleotide ligation. TCRdb passed the UMI-ligation and nested PCR reads through MiXCR, listing each CDR3 protein once. The data show around 90,000 distinct CDR3 sequences, with around 7% seen just once and around 1.6% held by the top ten.

Sequenced material: central memory CD4+ T cells from blood. V usage is TRBV6-1 and J usage is TRBJ2-5, with 9 bases identical to TRBD1. This TCR derives from a human donor in good health. The CDR3 is CASSTGGQTQYF. CDR3 DNA: TGTGCCAGCAGCACAGGGGGCCAGACCCAGTACTTC.